This paragraph reports one T cell receptor (beta chain). Its antigen is unknown. This sample is drawn from a study of cytomegalovirus exposure and HLA in healthy donors. A multiplex PCR was run with 60 Vbeta primers and 13 Jbeta primers. Original processing methods: A follow-up analysis tallied around 80 million unique TCR beta chains, roughly 11 million shared. Repertoires were generated with immunoSEQ multiplex PCR, while TCRdb's copy carries only in-frame clones and drops some. D and trimming were read from the DNA, whereas the V and J calls and clone size are those reported in that table. Among about 130,000 clones, just over 70% were seen once, and the ten largest hold 2.6%. Trimming cost V 10 bases and J 7 bases; bases outside gene matches: 8. CDR1 and CDR2 (germline): ENHRY, SYGVKD. The CDR3 consists of 14 residues. Study-wide results and limits: Immune exposure information available was restricted to CMV serostatus.

At sampling all donors were nominally healthy, likely with unrecorded immune exposures. The receptor comes from a woman aged 60 to 75 in good health and CMV-seropositive. The sample consisted of PBMCs. V usage is TRBV10-3 and J usage is TRBJ2-7, with 15 positions matching TRBD2. The CDR3 coding sequence is TGTGCCACTTCGGGACTAGCGGGGGGAGGGGAGCAGTACTTC. It is translated as CATSGLAGGGEQYF.